This record covers a single T cell receptor beta chain. The antigen remains undetermined. The sample originates from a study of CD8 T cells in ankylosing spondylitis. Study-level points and caveats: Disease-linked clones reportedly showed significant enrichment in matched ankylosing spondylitis synovial fluid. It appeared that ankylosing spondylitis blood was characterized by a TCR beta motif of under ten highly homologous variants.

TCRdb passed the 5' RACE reads through MiXCR, listing each CDR3 protein once. This sample yields roughly 700,000 distinct CDR3 sequences, of which over 15% are seen a single time; under 20% belongs to the top ten. This CDR3 spans 20 amino acids. The V and J ends lost 0 bases and 3 bases respectively, with 27 bases between them. Germline values: CDR1 DFQATT, CDR2 SNEGSKA (reference sequence). The genes are TRBV20-1 and TRBJ2-1; maybe TRBD1 (5 bases). This clonotype originated in a male donor with ankylosing spondylitis. Sequencing was carried out using blood, either unsorted or a sorted T cell fraction (not recorded which). The chain's CDR3 is CSARENGATSRPRVYNEQFF. CDR3 DNA: TGCAGTGCTAGAGAAAATGGGGCAACGAGCCGTCCAAGGGTCTACAATGAGCAGTTCTTC.